A single T cell receptor (beta chain) is shown here with its context. Trimming took off 5 bases at V and 0 bases at J, with 7 bases between the two ends. Germline values: CDR1 LNHDA, CDR2 SQIVND (reference sequence). The CDR3 is 13 residues long. This specimen comes from a study of T cell responses to AZD1222 COVID-19 vaccine. This table comes from immunoSEQ multiplex PCR, and its TCRdb copy is limited to in-frame clones, with some not included. The table has tens of thousands of clones, approximately 90% seen once; the top ten hold approximately 5.4%. The TCR comes from an adult in good health. The rearrangement uses TRBV19 and TRBJ1-1; D uncertain. Sequences were derived from peripheral blood, sampled on day 0 of AZD1222 vaccination. CDR3 amino acids: CASSPYMNTEAFF. Here the CDR3 DNA reads TGTGCCAGTAGTCCCTATATGAACACTGAAGCTTTCTTT.